The 18 T cell receptor beta chains below come from one sample, sequenced in a study of cytomegalovirus exposure and HLA in healthy donors. Vbeta (60) and Jbeta (13) primers were used in the PCR. Repertoires were generated with immunoSEQ multiplex PCR, while TCRdb's copy carries only in-frame clones and drops some. The sample includes roughly 170,000 clones, around three quarters of them seen just once. The sample consisted of PBMCs. The receptors stem from a boy younger than 18 in good health and CMV-seronegative.

V gene TRBV27 combines with J gene TRBJ2-5; the match to TRBD1 covers 11 bases. CDR1 and CDR2 from the germline V gene are MNHEY and SMNVEV (reference sequence). V lost 6 bases and J lost 5; bases outside the gene matches: 5. The CDR3 has 14 amino acids. CDR3 sequence: CASRLGQGGETQYF. The CDR3 bases are TGTGCCAGCAGACTGGGACAGGGGGGTGAGACCCAGTACTTC.

The rearrangement uses TRBV18 and TRBJ2-5; 8 bases map to TRBD2. This CDR3 region has 14 residues. Germline loops: CDR1 KGHSH, CDR2 LQKENI. J gave up 5 bases and V 4 bases, and 6 bases lay outside the gene matches. The CDR3 sequence: CASSRSGSDETQYF. The CDR3 DNA follows: TGTGCCAGCTCACGAAGCGGGAGTGATGAGACCCAGTACTTC.

In nucleotides, the CDR3 is TGTGCCAGCAGCTCCCCCCGGCGGAAAAGCTCCTACGAGCAGTACTTC. This codes for CASSSPRRKSSYEQYF. This rearrangement joins TRBV11-3 to TRBJ2-7, with D unclear. CDR3 length: 16 amino acids. Germline-derived CDR1 and CDR2 are SGHNT and YENEEA. Deletions cut 4 bases from V and 0 bases from J, with 16 bases between.

The chain links TRBV11-2 to TRBJ1-1; 9 bases are shared with TRBD1. The CDR3 consists of 16 residues. V lost 5 bases and J lost 4; bases outside the gene matches: 11. Germline V gives CDR1 SGHAT, CDR2 FQNNGV. CDR3 nucleotides: TGTGCCAGCAGCCCGGGACAGGGAGGGGCTAGCACTGAAGCTTTCTTT. Encoded protein: CASSPGQGGASTEAFF.

The gene calls are TRBV10-1 and TRBJ2-1; TRBD1 might be the D (5 bases). This CDR3 comprises 17 residues. Trimming shortened V by 0 bases and J by 5 bases, and 17 bases separated the two germline ends. Germline V lookup: CDR1 WNHNN, CDR2 SYGVQD (reference sequence). The CDR3 spells CASSESGAGSRDNEQFF. CDR3 DNA: TGCGCCAGCAGTGAGTCAGGGGCAGGGTCTAGGGACAATGAGCAGTTCTTC.

This chain uses TRBV30 with TRBJ2-3, with 7 nucleotides matching TRBD2. CDR3 length: 13 residues. Germline V gene data show CDR1 as GTSNPN and CDR2 as SVGIG (reference sequence). The V gene end was trimmed by 4 bases and the J gene end by 2 bases; junction bases not matched to a gene: 3. This CDR3 reads CAWIGGDTDTQYF. CDR3 nucleotides: TGTGCCTGGATTGGGGGGGACACAGATACGCAGTATTTT.

Only one count was recorded for this clone. The V call is TRBV7-9, the J call TRBJ1-1; TRBD1 is a possible D gene (6 bases). Germline assignment: CDR1 SEHNR and CDR2 FQNEAQ (reference sequence). CDR3 length: 16 amino acids. Between the trimmed V and J ends, which lost 5 bases and 5 bases, there was a span of 21 bases. The CDR3 sequence: CASSGKAGGLATEAFF. For the CDR3, the DNA is TGTGCCAGCAGCGGAAAAGCGGGGGGCCTAGCGACTGAAGCTTTCTTT.

The rearrangement joins TRBV19 to TRBJ1-2; 9 nucleotides align to TRBD1. V shed 4 bases, J shed 8 bases, and the junction held 14 bases outside the gene matches. Germline V lookup: CDR1 LNHDA, CDR2 SQIVND (reference sequence). The CDR3 totals 16 residues. The DNA for the CDR3 is TGTGCCAGTAGTACATATCTTAACAGGGACAGGGAAGGCTACACCTTC. It specifies CASSTYLNRDREGYTF. Full variable domain (remainder filled in from reference TRBV19 and TRBJ1-2): DGGITQSPKYLFRKEGQNVTLSCEQNLNHDAMYWYRQDPGQGLRLIYYSQIVNDFQKGDIAEGYSVSREKKESFPLTVTSAQKNPTAFYLCASSTYLNRDREGYTFGSGTRLTVV.

The V gene is TRBV4-1, the J gene TRBJ2-2; the match to TRBD2 covers 15 bases. The CDR3 length is 19 residues. The V gene end was trimmed by 0 bases and the J gene end by 6 bases; junction bases not matched to a gene: 8. Germline loops: CDR1 MGHRA, CDR2 YSYEKL. The CDR3 spells CASSQDGTSGRSTPGELFF. CDR3 coding DNA: TGCGCCAGCAGCCAAGACGGGACTAGCGGGAGGTCCACCCCCGGGGAGCTGTTTTTT.

The V and J genes are TRBV30 and TRBJ1-1, with TRBD1 identical over 9 bases. Germline CDR1 is GTSNPN and CDR2 is SVGIG (reference sequence). J was trimmed by 5 bases and V by 4 bases; bases with no gene match: 8. This CDR3 is 14 amino acids long. The CDR3 reads CAWTYGTGRTEAFF. In DNA form, the CDR3 reads TGTGCCTGGACTTACGGGACAGGGAGGACTGAAGCTTTCTTT.

The V call is TRBV7-2, the J call TRBJ1-2; TRBD1 aligns across 7 bases. Germline CDR1 reads SGHTA; CDR2 reads FQGNSA. This CDR3 has 15 residues. V shed 4 bases and J 0 bases; nucleotides not matched to a gene: 5. The chain's CDR3 is CASSSRTGANYGYTF. CDR3 DNA: TGTGCCAGCAGCTCCCGGACAGGCGCTAACTATGGCTACACCTTC.

V usage is TRBV18 and J usage is TRBJ1-3; no clear D. The CDR3 length is 14 residues. Between the trimmed V and J ends, which lost 2 bases and 3 bases, there was a span of 8 bases. Germline V gene data show CDR1 as KGHSH and CDR2 as LQKENI. CDR3 region: CASSPENSGNTIYF. The DNA for the CDR3 is TGTGCCAGCTCACCAGAAAACAGTGGAAACACCATATATTTT.

In this sample, this clone turned up a few times. The rearrangement uses TRBV5-1 and TRBJ2-3; 7 bases map to TRBD1. The CDR3 loop spans 16 amino acids. Germline trimming cut 0 bases from V and 3 bases from J; bases unmatched to any gene: 7. Germline CDR1 and CDR2: SGHRS and YFSETQ. Written as DNA, the CDR3 is TGCGCCAGCAGCTTGGATCGGCCAGGGGGAACAGATACGCAGTATTTT. Translated: CASSLDRPGGTDTQYF.

This chain connects TRBV19 to TRBJ2-3; 8 bases fit TRBD2. This CDR3 has 14 residues. The J segment lost 0 bases and the V segment lost 5 bases, leaving 1 base of the junction unmatched. Germline assignment: CDR1 LNHDA and CDR2 SQIVND (reference sequence). CDR3 DNA sequence: TGTGCCAGTAGTTCTAGCGGGAGCACAGATACGCAGTATTTT. Encoded protein: CASSSSGSTDTQYF.

As DNA, the CDR3 is TGTGCCAGCAGCTTGGGGACAGACTATGGCTACACCTTC. As protein: CASSLGTDYGYTF. The chain employs TRBV5-6 and TRBJ1-2; possibly TRBD1 for D (6 bases). Germline V CDR1 and CDR2: SGHDT, YYEEEE. The CDR3 length is 13 residues. Trimming took off 0 bases at V and 3 bases at J, with 6 bases between the two ends.

The chain joins TRBV4-3 to TRBJ1-2; a possible D gene is TRBD1 (5 bases). V was pared by 1 base and J by 4 bases, with 7 bases between. The germline gives CDR1 LGHNA, CDR2 YSLEER. The CDR3 has 13 residues. As DNA, the CDR3 is TGCGCCAGCAGCCAAGTAACAGGCTATGGCTACACCTTC. Translated, it gives CASSQVTGYGYTF.

The V and J genes are TRBV9 and TRBJ2-5, with 11 positions matching TRBD1. Germline values: CDR1 SGDLS, CDR2 YYNGEE. This CDR3 comprises 15 residues. With 7 bases clipped from V and 5 bases from J, the junction kept 10 bases outside the gene matches. The CDR3 region has the DNA TGTGCCAGCTCCCTTAGCGGGACAGGGGGGGAGACCCAGTACTTC. This gives the protein CASSLSGTGGETQYF.

V usage is TRBV7-3 and J usage is TRBJ1-1, with D hard to call. V was trimmed by 3 bases and J by 4 bases, leaving 15 bases between them. This CDR3 has 15 amino acids. Germline values: CDR1 SGHTA, CDR2 FQGTGA. In DNA form, the CDR3 reads TGTGCCAGCAGCTTTCAGGCAGGCCTCTCCACTGAAGCTTTCTTT. This encodes CASSFQAGLSTEAFF.